The entry that follows covers one T cell receptor beta chain sequence. These data belong to a study of blood T cell repertoires in COVID-19. Across the whole study: In each case, the material was cDNA or gDNA derived from T cells, B-cell-depleted T cells, or PBMCs.

This CDR3 has 14 amino acids. V was clipped by 10 bases and J by 6 bases; unmatched bases: 6. Per the germline V gene, CDR1 is KGHDR and CDR2 is SFDVKD. Per the authors' pipeline: Amplified reference gene primers provided the basis for estimating nucleated cell counts. Libraries were prepared by immunoSEQ multiplex PCR; TCRdb keeps only in-frame clonotypes and omits some of them. The V and J calls and clone size are taken from that table; D and trimming were inferred from the DNA. The table includes about 30,000 clones, around 90% detected once. The chain joins TRBV24-1 to TRBJ2-2; 11 nucleotides match TRBD1. Sequenced material: peripheral blood. This sequence was found in a human donor in a cohort sampled during active COVID-19. The donor label of this sample is uncertain. The chain's CDR3 is CATRPGQGAGELFF. For the CDR3, the DNA is TGTGCCACTAGACCGGGACAGGGGGCCGGGGAGCTGTTTTTT.